These 31 T cell receptor beta chains came from one sample sequenced in a study of T-cell reconstitution after alpha-beta-depleted transplantation in children. As it was prepared, the TCRbeta library received unique molecular identifiers. In TCRdb, the PCR reads were re-called with MiXCR into one record per CDR3 protein. The sample shows a few hundred thousand distinct CDR3 sequences, over 20% of them seen only once. Source: PBMCs from the stem cell graft donor, taken from the stem cell graft. These receptors originate from a human donor who donated a stem cell graft to a child with acute myeloid leukemia.

This clonotype appeared many times. The chain recombines TRBV20-1 with TRBJ2-7; maybe TRBD2 (5 bases). Trimming stripped 4 bases from V and 4 bases from J, with 14 bases between. CDR1 DFQATT and CDR2 SNEGSKA come from the germline V gene (reference sequence). This CDR3 is 13 amino acids long. The CDR3 here is CSAIVLGLYEQYF. The CDR3 coding sequence is TGCAGTGCTATCGTACTAGGACTTTACGAGCAGTACTTC.

The chain uses TRBV7-6 and TRBJ2-2, with 13 bases identical to TRBD2. The length of the CDR3 is 17 residues. Germline V lookup: CDR1 SGHVS, CDR2 FNYEAQ. The junction had 8 bases not matched to a gene; V was cut back by 5 bases and J by 5 bases. CDR3 nucleotide sequence: TGTGCCAGCAGCAAAGGACTAGCGGGAGTAAGAACCGGGGAGCTGTTTTTT. Translation gives CASSKGLAGVRTGELFF.

V and J are TRBV10-2 and TRBJ2-7; TRBD2 matches 10 bases. The CDR3 length is 16 residues. J gave up 2 bases and V 6 bases, and 10 bases lay outside the gene matches. The germline V gene has CDR1 WSHSY and CDR2 SAAADI. The CDR3 loop reads CASRPPTSGNPYEQYF. In DNA form, the CDR3 reads TGCGCCAGCAGACCCCCTACTAGCGGGAATCCCTACGAGCAGTACTTC.

This clonotype was seen a few times. The V call is TRBV29-1, the J call TRBJ1-5; 8 bases map to TRBD1. Germline CDR1 reads SQVTM; CDR2 reads ANQGSEA. The V gene end was trimmed by 7 bases and the J gene end by 4 bases; junction bases not matched to a gene: 3. The length of the CDR3 is 12 residues. The CDR3 sequence is CSAGQGNQPQHF. Written as DNA, the CDR3 is TGCAGCGCAGGACAGGGAAATCAGCCCCAGCATTTT. Drawing the rest from reference TRBV29-1 and TRBJ1-5, the complete variable domain is SAVISQKPSRDICQRGTSLTIQCQVDSQVTMMFWYRQQPGQSLTLIATANQGSEATYESGFVIDKFPISRPNLTFSTLTVSNMSPEDSSIYLCSAGQGNQPQHFGDGTRLSIL.

This chain uses TRBV6-1 with TRBJ1-2; tentative D call: TRBD1 (5 bases). CDR3 length: 13 amino acids. V was cut by 2 bases and J by 5 bases, with 9 bases left in between. Germline assignment: CDR1 MNHNS and CDR2 SASEGT. The CDR3 sequence: CASSEQGKYGYTF. The CDR3 DNA reads TGTGCCAGCAGTGAACAGGGCAAGTATGGCTACACCTTC.

The genes are TRBV29-1 and TRBJ1-1; D is undetermined. This CDR3 has 13 amino acids. The V end was cut by 4 bases, the J end by 1 base, with 10 bases between. CDR1 and CDR2 from the germline V gene are SQVTM and ANQGSEA. CDR3 DNA sequence: TGCAGCGTTGTGGGGAACACGAACACTGAAGCTTTCTTT. Protein product: CSVVGNTNTEAFF.

The J gene is TRBJ1-4, the V gene TRBV29-1; D might be TRBD1 (5 bases). Per the germline V gene, CDR1 is SQVTM and CDR2 is ANQGSEA. The CDR3 is 15 amino acids. V lost 7 bases and J lost 5, with 20 bases in between. Here the CDR3 reads CSALFVRGRNEKLFF. The CDR3 DNA sequence: TGCAGCGCCCTCTTTGTGAGGGGACGAAATGAAAAACTGTTTTTT.

This rearrangement joins TRBV7-2 to TRBJ2-7, with D unclear. Trimming stripped 1 base from V and 0 bases from J, with 7 bases between. The germline V gene has CDR1 SGHTA and CDR2 FQGNSA. The CDR3 sequence is 14 residues long. Written as DNA, the CDR3 is TGTGCCAGCAGCTTAGTTAGGTTCTCCTACGAGCAGTACTTC. Translated: CASSLVRFSYEQYF.

The genes are TRBV7-9 and TRBJ1-4, with TRBD1 identical over 8 bases. V lost 2 bases and J lost 6; bases outside the gene matches: 2. CDR1 and CDR2 (germline): SEHNR, FQNEAQ (reference sequence). The CDR3 extends over 14 amino acids. This CDR3 is CASSLPDRDEKLFF. The CDR3 bases are TGTGCCAGCAGCTTACCGGACAGGGATGAAAAACTGTTTTTT.

The chain employs TRBV5-1 and TRBJ1-6; TRBD1 matches 7 bases. The V segment lost 0 bases and the J segment 7 bases; nucleotides outside the gene matches: 10. The germline V gene has CDR1 SGHRS and CDR2 YFSETQ. This CDR3 has 17 amino acids. The CDR3 protein is CASSLERSRGWNSPLHF. CDR3 coding DNA: TGCGCCAGCAGCTTGGAACGAAGCAGGGGGTGGAATTCACCCCTCCACTTT. Full variable domain (rest looked up from reference TRBV5-1 and TRBJ1-6): KAGVTQTPRYLIKTRGQQVTLSCSPISGHRSVSWYQQTPGQGLQFLFEYFSETQRNKGNFPGRFSGRQFSNSRSEMNVSTLELGDSALYLCASSLERSRGWNSPLHFGNGTRLTVT.

This clonotype came up many times. CDR3 DNA: TGTGCCAGCAGCCAAGATCTCGGTTCCCGAGCCTACGAGCAGTACTTC. This codes for CASSQDLGSRAYEQYF. The chain has TRBV4-2 and TRBJ2-7; D remains unclear. The V and J ends lost 0 bases and 2 bases respectively, with 14 bases between them. The CDR3 covers 16 residues. Germline values: CDR1 LGHNA, CDR2 YNFKEQ.

This sequence joins TRBV5-6 and TRBJ2-7; D is unresolved. The CDR3 runs to 10 residues. Trimming removed 7 bases from V and 2 bases from J, with 4 bases in between. Germline loops: CDR1 SGHDT, CDR2 YYEEEE. The CDR3 DNA sequence: TGTGCCAGCCCGCCCTACGAGCAGTACTTC. This gives the protein CASPPYEQYF. Using reference TRBV5-6 and TRBJ2-7 for the parts outside the CDR3, the full variable domain is DAGVTQSPTHLIKTRGQQVTLRCSPKSGHDTVSWYQQALGQGPQFIFQYYEEEERQRGNFPDRFSGHQFPNYSSELNVNALLLGDSALYLCASPPYEQYFGPGTRLTVT.

The sample holds a few counts of this clonotype. The gene calls are TRBV9 and TRBJ2-7, with D perhaps TRBD2 (5 bases). CDR1 is SGDLS and CDR2 is YYNGEE in the germline V gene. The CDR3 has 14 residues. The V end was cut by 6 bases, the J end by 5 bases, with 18 bases between. This CDR3 reads CASTPGTAYHEQYF. The CDR3 nucleotides read TGTGCCAGCACCCCGGGAACGGCCTACCACGAGCAGTACTTC.

The table lists this clonotype with a few counts. The chain links TRBV20-1 to TRBJ2-1, with D hard to call. The CDR3 spans 13 residues. V was shortened by 2 bases and J by 5 bases, with 10 bases between the two germline ends. Germline V gene sequence: CDR1 DFQATT, CDR2 SNEGSKA (reference sequence). CDR3 nucleotide sequence: TGCAGTGCTAGAAGACACGCCGACAATGAGCAGTTCTTC. Residues: CSARRHADNEQFF.

The chain couples TRBV12-3 or TRBV12-4 to TRBJ2-1; a possible D gene is TRBD2 (6 bases). CDR3 length: 16 residues. The germline V and J ends were trimmed by 4 bases and 0 bases, with 13 bases remaining between them. The CDR3 region has the DNA TGTGCCAGCAGTTCCCGGGAGCTGGTCTCCTACAATGAGCAGTTCTTC. Translating gives CASSSRELVSYNEQFF.

The genes are TRBV28 and TRBJ1-4; D gene uncertain. V lost 11 bases, J lost 4 bases, and 11 bases lay in between. Looked up from germline, CDR1 is MDHEN and CDR2 is SYDVKM. The CDR3 covers 12 residues. The CDR3 loop reads CAAKDDNEKLFF. As DNA, the CDR3 is TGTGCCGCCAAGGACGATAATGAAAAACTGTTTTTT.

V is TRBV7-6 and J is TRBJ2-4; D is uncertain. V lost 2 bases to trimming and J lost 8 bases, with 16 bases between them. This CDR3 is 15 amino acids long. Looked up from germline, CDR1 is SGHVS and CDR2 is FNYEAQ. For the CDR3, the DNA is TGTGCCAGCAGCTTATCATCGAACAGTTTAGACATTCAGTACTTC. This gives the protein CASSLSSNSLDIQYF.

This clonotype was observed a handful of times. This rearrangement joins TRBV29-1 to TRBJ2-7; 8 bases map to TRBD2. The CDR3 sequence is 13 residues long. The V gene end was trimmed by 4 bases and the J gene end by 4 bases; junction bases not matched to a gene: 6. In germline, CDR1 is SQVTM, CDR2 ANQGSEA. This chain's CDR3 is CSVAGTSKYEQYF. CDR3 sequence (DNA): TGCAGCGTTGCCGGGACTAGTAAGTACGAGCAGTACTTC.

This clonotype was observed a handful of times. V and J are TRBV2 and TRBJ2-1, with D hard to call. The CDR3 totals 13 residues. V was shortened by 9 bases and J by 5 bases, with 14 bases between the two germline ends. Germline CDR1 reads SNHLY; CDR2 reads FYNNEI. The CDR3 region is CASRRRSNNEQFF. The CDR3 DNA reads as TGTGCCAGTAGACGGCGCAGCAACAATGAGCAGTTCTTC.

This clonotype was seen a handful of times. The chain links TRBV20-1 to TRBJ2-1, with TRBD2 matching 8 bases. Trimming removed 0 bases from V and 2 bases from J; junction bases left unmatched: 6. The CDR3 covers 16 residues. CDR1 is DFQATT, CDR2 SNEGSKA, per germline (reference sequence). CDR3 sequence reads: CSARDSRLAPYNEQFF. The CDR3 DNA sequence: TGCAGTGCTAGAGATAGTCGACTAGCGCCCTACAATGAGCAGTTCTTC.

This clonotype has a handful of counts. This rearrangement joins TRBV7-8 to TRBJ2-1; TRBD2 aligns across 7 bases. The CDR3 length is 17 residues. Germline V gene lookup returns CDR1 SGHVS and CDR2 FQNEAQ. Unmatched junction bases numbered 11, after V lost 2 bases and J lost 4 bases. Here the CDR3 DNA reads TGTGCCAGCAGCTTATTCGGCGGGGGACTCGGGTACAATGAGCAGTTCTTC. Amino acid sequence: CASSLFGGGLGYNEQFF.

V gene TRBV24-1 combines with J gene TRBJ2-3; 11 positions agree with TRBD1. J was trimmed by 5 bases and V by 7 bases; bases with no gene match: 10. Germline V CDR1 and CDR2: KGHDR, SFDVKD. The CDR3 totals 16 residues. This chain's CDR3 is CATSFPGQGARDTQYF. The CDR3 bases are TGTGCCACCAGCTTCCCCGGACAGGGGGCGAGAGATACGCAGTATTTT.

This chain links TRBV7-9 with TRBJ2-2; D not resolved. V lost 5 bases and J lost 4, with 17 bases in between. In germline, CDR1 is SEHNR, CDR2 FQNEAQ (reference sequence). The CDR3 is 16 residues long. CDR3 nucleotides: TGTGCCAGCAGCCCACACTCCCTCTTTGTCACCGGGGAGCTGTTTTTT. Encoded protein: CASSPHSLFVTGELFF.

The gene calls are TRBV11-2 and TRBJ2-7, with unresolved D. This CDR3 is 19 amino acids long. Germline V gene lookup returns CDR1 SGHAT and CDR2 FQNNGV. With 4 bases removed from V and 3 bases from J, the gap between germline ends came to 28 bases. The CDR3 loop is CASSSNEAATYTRDYEQYF. The DNA of the CDR3 is TGTGCCAGCAGCTCCAACGAGGCGGCCACTTATACGCGCGACTACGAGCAGTACTTC.

This rearrangement joins TRBV12-3 or TRBV12-4 to TRBJ1-1; the match to TRBD1 covers 7 bases. This CDR3 spans 14 amino acids. V was clipped by 1 base and J by 4 bases; unmatched bases: 3. The CDR3 here is CASSLDAGGTEAFF. CDR3 DNA sequence: TGTGCCAGCAGTTTAGATGCAGGGGGCACTGAAGCTTTCTTT.

The V gene is TRBV3-1, the J gene TRBJ2-1; the match to TRBD2 covers 10 bases. The trim removed 3 bases at V and 4 bases at J, leaving 3 bases unmatched. Germline V gives CDR1 LGHDT, CDR2 YNNKEL (reference sequence). The CDR3 sequence is 15 residues long. The CDR3 DNA reads TGTGCCAGCAGCCATTCGGGACTAGCGTACAATGAGCAGTTCTTC. This codes for CASSHSGLAYNEQFF.

The chain couples TRBV4-2 to TRBJ2-1, with 8 positions matching TRBD1. This CDR3 contains 15 residues. Trimming took 5 bases from V and 7 from J; bases not matched to a gene: 10. The germline gives CDR1 LGHNA, CDR2 YNFKEQ. The CDR3 sequence: CASSFPGQVGNEQFF. DNA for the CDR3: TGTGCCAGCAGCTTTCCGGGACAGGTGGGGAATGAGCAGTTCTTC.

In this sample, this clonotype turned up many times. This chain uses TRBV6-5 with TRBJ2-3, with D unresolved. Trimming removed 0 bases at V and 1 base at J, with 8 bases between. The CDR3 has 15 amino acids. Germline V lookup: CDR1 MNHEY, CDR2 SVGAGI. CDR3 in DNA: TGTGCCAGCAGTTACTCGATAGAGGGCACAGATACGCAGTATTTT. The encoded protein is CASSYSIEGTDTQYF.

V is TRBV27 and J is TRBJ2-7; D is ambiguous. The CDR3 loop spans 14 amino acids. With 7 bases removed from V and 6 bases from J, the gap between germline ends came to 19 bases. Germline CDR1 is MNHEY and CDR2 is SMNVEV (reference sequence). The CDR3 sequence is CASTTVSRPAEQYF. CDR3 sequence (DNA): TGTGCCAGCACCACCGTTTCCCGTCCGGCCGAGCAGTACTTC.

This clonotype was counted only a few times. V and J are TRBV20-1 and TRBJ2-5; 7 nucleotides align to TRBD1. Germline V gene sequence: CDR1 DFQATT, CDR2 SNEGSKA (reference sequence). After removal of 5 bases from V and 4 bases from J, the junction contained 13 bases not matched to a gene. The CDR3 totals 15 residues. CDR3 sequence: CSAGPSGQLIETQYF. CDR3 in DNA: TGCAGTGCTGGTCCTTCGGGACAGTTGATAGAGACCCAGTACTTC.

This clonotype was found many times. The chain uses TRBV4-1 and TRBJ2-7; D gene ambiguous. The CDR3 covers 14 residues. Trimming removed 0 bases at V and 7 bases at J, with 13 bases between. CDR1 is MGHRA and CDR2 is YSYEKL in the germline V gene. The CDR3 DNA follows: TGCGCCAGCAGCCAAGATAATGGGCGAACGGAGCAGTACTTC. Residues: CASSQDNGRTEQYF.